This paragraph reports one T cell receptor (beta chain). Its antigen is not known. The data derive from a study of T cell repertoires in cytomegalovirus infection. The CDR3 length is 18 residues. V lost 4 bases, J lost 0 bases, and 14 bases stayed unmatched. CDR1 and CDR2 from the germline V gene are SGHTA and FQGNSA. TCRdb re-called the reads through MiXCR, storing one row per CDR3 protein. The sample has about 150,000 distinct CDR3 sequences; approximately 30% are singletons. The chain links TRBV7-2 to TRBJ2-7, with TRBD2 matching 8 bases. Sequencing used CD8+ T cells from cultured PBMCs, obtained from culture after CMV antigen stimulation. This receptor was obtained from a human donor in good health (CMV status not recorded). Some clones in this sample may be carry-over from other donors' samples. CDR3 in DNA: TGTGCCAGCAGCTCACGCCTTGGGGGCGGGGGGAGCTCCTACGAGCAGTACTTC. Its translation is CASSSRLGGGGSSYEQYF.